This TCR beta chain originates from a study of chronic HIV infection and antiretroviral therapy (dated by TCRdb to the mid-2010s). As encoded in the germline V gene, CDR1 is SQVTM while CDR2 is ANQGSEA. The germline V and J ends show losses of 6 bases and 2 bases respectively, and no gene match explains 7 bases of the junction. From the cysteine up to the phenylalanine, the CDR3 has a length of 14 residues. Only the CDR3 DNA stays, 42 bases, in frame from base 1. With regard to this clonotype: Its cognate antigen has yet to be identified. The record has no base qualities; no much larger clone is one base away.

Libraries were built with 5' RACE. The listed sequencing device is Illumina MiSeq. In TCRdb, the public reads were trimmed at Q25 with fastp and aligned with MiXCR, with productive beta chains retained. Rows with a matching CDR3 protein are joined into one entry that keeps the most common DNA and genes. The sample table contains 25,000 to 35,000 distinct CDR3 sequences; only one count was recorded for more than 7.5% of them. Clones ranked in the top ten supply more than 2% of the sample. This chain joins TRBV29-1 to TRBJ1-5; a stretch of 7 junction bases matches TRBD1. This receptor was obtained from an adult who had HIV and had not received antiretroviral therapy, or was an uninfected healthy control (not recorded which). Material for sequencing was peripheral blood. The sequenced DNA: TGCAGCGTGCTCCGGGACAGACGCAATCAGCCCCAGCATTTT. Protein translation: CSVLRDRRNQPQHF.